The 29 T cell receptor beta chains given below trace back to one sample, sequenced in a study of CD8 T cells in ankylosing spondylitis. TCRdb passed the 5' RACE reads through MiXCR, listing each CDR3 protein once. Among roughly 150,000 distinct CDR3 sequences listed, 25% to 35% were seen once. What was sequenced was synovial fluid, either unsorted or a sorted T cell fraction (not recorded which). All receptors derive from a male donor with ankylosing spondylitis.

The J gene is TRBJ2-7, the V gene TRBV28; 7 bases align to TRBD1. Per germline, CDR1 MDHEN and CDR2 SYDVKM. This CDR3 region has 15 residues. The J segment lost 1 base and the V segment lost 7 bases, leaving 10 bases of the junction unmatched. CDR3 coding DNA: TGTGCCAGCATCGACCAACGGGGACAGTCCTACGAGCAGTACTTC. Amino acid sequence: CASIDQRGQSYEQYF.

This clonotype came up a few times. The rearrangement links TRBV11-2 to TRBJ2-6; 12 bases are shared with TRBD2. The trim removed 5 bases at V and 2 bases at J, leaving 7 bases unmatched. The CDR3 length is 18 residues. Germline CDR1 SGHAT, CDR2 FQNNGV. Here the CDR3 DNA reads TGTGCCAGCAGCCCACTAGCGGGAGGAATAGCTGGGGCCAACGTCCTGACTTTC. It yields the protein CASSPLAGGIAGANVLTF. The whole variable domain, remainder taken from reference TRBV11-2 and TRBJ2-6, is EAGVAQSPRYKIIEKRQSVAFWCNPISGHATLYWYQQILGQGPKLLIQFQNNGVVDDSQLPKDRFSAERLKGVDSTLKIQPAKLEDSAVYLCASSPLAGGIAGANVLTFGAGSRLTVL.

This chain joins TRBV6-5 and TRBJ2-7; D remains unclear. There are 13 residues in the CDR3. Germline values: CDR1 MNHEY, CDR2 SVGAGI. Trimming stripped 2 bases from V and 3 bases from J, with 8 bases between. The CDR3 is CASSYNRNYEQYF. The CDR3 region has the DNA TGTGCCAGCAGTTACAATAGAAACTACGAGCAGTACTTC.

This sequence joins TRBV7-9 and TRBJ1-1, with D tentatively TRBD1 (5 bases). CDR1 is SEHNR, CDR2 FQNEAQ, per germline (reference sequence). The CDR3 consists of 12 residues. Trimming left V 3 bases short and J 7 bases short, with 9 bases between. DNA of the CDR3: TGTGCCAGCAGCTTCGATAGGGGTGAAGCTTTCTTT. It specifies CASSFDRGEAFF.

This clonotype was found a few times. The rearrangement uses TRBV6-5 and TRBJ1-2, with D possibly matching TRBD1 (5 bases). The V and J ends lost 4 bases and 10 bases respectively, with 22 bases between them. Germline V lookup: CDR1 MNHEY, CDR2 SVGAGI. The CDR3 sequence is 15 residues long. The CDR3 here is CASSWNFLGVADYTF. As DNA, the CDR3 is TGTGCCAGCAGTTGGAATTTTTTGGGGGTTGCGGACTACACCTTC.

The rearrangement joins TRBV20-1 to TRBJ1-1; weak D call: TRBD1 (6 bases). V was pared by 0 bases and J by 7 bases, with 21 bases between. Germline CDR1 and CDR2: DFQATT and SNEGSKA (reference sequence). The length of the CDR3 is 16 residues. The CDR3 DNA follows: TGCAGTGCTAGAGATTCCGGGACACCCGATGGAATTGAAGCTTTCTTT. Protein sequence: CSARDSGTPDGIEAFF.

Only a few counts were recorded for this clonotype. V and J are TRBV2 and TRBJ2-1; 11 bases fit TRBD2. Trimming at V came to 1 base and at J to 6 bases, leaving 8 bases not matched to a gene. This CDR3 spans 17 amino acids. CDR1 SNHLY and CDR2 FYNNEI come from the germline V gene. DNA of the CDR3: TGTGCCAGCAGTGAAGGTTTTGGGACTAGCGGCTCCAATGAGCAGTTCTTC. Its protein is CASSEGFGTSGSNEQFF.

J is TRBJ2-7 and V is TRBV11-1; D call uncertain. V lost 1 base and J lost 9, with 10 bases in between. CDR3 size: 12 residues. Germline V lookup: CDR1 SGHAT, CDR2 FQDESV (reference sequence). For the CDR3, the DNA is TGTGCCAGCAGCTTAGTCACTACTTGGCAGTACTTC. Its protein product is CASSLVTTWQYF. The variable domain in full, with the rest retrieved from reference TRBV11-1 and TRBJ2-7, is EAEVAQSPRYKITEKSQAVAFWCDPISGHATLYWYRQILGQGPELLVQFQDESVVDDSQLPKDRFSAERLKGVDSTLKIQPAELGDSAMYLCASSLVTTWQYFGPGTRLTVT.

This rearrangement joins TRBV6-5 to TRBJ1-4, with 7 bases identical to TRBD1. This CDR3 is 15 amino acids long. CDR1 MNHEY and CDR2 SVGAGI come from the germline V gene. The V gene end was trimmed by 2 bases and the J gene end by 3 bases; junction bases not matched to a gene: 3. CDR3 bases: TGTGCCAGCAGTTACACGACAGGGCCTAATGAAAAACTGTTTTTT. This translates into CASSYTTGPNEKLFF.

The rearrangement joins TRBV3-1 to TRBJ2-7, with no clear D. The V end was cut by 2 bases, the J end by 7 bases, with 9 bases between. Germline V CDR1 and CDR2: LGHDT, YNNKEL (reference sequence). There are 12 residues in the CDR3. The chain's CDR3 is CASSQQTWEQYF. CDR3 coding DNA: TGTGCCAGCAGCCAACAGACTTGGGAGCAGTACTTC.

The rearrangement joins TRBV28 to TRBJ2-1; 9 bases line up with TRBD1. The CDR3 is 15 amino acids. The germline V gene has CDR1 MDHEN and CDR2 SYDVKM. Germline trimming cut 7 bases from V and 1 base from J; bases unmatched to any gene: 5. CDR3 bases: TGTGCCAGCATCCCCGGGACAGGGTCCTACAATGAGCAGTTCTTC. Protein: CASIPGTGSYNEQFF.

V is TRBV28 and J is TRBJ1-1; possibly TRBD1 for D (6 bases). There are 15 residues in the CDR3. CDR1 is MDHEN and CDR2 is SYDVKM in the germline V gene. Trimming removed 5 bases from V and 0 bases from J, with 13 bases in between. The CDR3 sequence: CASSNSGTLNTEAFF. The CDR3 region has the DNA TGTGCCAGCAGTAATAGCGGGACACTGAACACTGAAGCTTTCTTT.

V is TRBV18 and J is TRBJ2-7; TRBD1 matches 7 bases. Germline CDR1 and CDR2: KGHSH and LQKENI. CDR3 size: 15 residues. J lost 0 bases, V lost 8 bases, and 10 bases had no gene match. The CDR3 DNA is TGTGCCAGCCAAGGGACGACAGGGAGCTCCTACGAGCAGTACTTC. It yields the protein CASQGTTGSSYEQYF.

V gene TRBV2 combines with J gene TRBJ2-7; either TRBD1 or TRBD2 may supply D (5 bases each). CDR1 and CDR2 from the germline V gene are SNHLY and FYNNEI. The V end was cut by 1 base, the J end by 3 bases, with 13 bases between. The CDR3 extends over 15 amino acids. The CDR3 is CASSEGGTGGYEQYF. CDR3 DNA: TGTGCCAGCAGTGAAGGGGGAACAGGAGGCTACGAGCAGTACTTC.

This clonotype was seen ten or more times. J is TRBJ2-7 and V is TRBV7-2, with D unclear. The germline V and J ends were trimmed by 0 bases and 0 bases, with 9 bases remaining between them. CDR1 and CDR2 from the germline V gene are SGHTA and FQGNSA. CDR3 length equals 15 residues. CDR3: CASSLAVSSSYEQYF. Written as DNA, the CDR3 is TGTGCCAGCAGCTTAGCAGTCTCCAGCTCCTACGAGCAGTACTTC. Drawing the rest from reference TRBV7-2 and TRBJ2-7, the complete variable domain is GAGVSQSPSNKVTEKGKDVELRCDPISGHTALYWYRQSLGQGLEFLIYFQGNSAPDKSGLPSDRFSAERTGGSVSTLTIQRTQQEDSAVYLCASSLAVSSSYEQYFGPGTRLTVT.

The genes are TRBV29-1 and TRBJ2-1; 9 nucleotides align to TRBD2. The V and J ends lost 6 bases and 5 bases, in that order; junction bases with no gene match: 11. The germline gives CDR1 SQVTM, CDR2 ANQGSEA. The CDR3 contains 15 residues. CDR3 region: CSVCLRGGSNNEQFF. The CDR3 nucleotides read TGCAGCGTCTGTTTGCGGGGGGGTAGTAACAATGAGCAGTTCTTC.

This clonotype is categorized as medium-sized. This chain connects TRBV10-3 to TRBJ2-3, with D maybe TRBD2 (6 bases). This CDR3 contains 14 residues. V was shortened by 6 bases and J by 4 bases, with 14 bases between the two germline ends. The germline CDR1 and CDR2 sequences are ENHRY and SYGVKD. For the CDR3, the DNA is TGTGCCATCAGGGCGGGACGCGACTCAGATACGCAGTATTTT. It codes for CAIRAGRDSDTQYF.

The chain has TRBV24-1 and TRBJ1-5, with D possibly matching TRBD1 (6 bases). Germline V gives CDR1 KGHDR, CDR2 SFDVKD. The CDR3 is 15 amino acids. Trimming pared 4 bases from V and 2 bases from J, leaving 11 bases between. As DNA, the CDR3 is TGTGCCACCAGTGACACGACAGGAGGCAATCAGCCCCAGCATTTT. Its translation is CATSDTTGGNQPQHF.

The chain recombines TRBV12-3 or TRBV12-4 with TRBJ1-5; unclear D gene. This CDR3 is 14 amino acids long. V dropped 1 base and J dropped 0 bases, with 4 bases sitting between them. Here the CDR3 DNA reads TGTGCCAGCAGTTTAGTGAATAGCAATCAGCCCCAGCATTTT. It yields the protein CASSLVNSNQPQHF.

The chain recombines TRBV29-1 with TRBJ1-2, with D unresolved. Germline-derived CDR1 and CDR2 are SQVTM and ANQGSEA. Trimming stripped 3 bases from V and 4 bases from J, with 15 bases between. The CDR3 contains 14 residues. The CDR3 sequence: CSVDSSRGIYGYTF. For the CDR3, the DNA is TGCAGCGTTGATTCGTCTCGGGGTATCTATGGCTACACCTTC.

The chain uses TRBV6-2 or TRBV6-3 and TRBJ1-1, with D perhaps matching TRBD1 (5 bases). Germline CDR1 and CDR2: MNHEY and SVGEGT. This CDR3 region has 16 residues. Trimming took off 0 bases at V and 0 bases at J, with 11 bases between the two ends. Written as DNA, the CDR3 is TGTGCCAGCAGTTACTCCGGGACGAAGATGAACACTGAAGCTTTCTTT. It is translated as CASSYSGTKMNTEAFF.

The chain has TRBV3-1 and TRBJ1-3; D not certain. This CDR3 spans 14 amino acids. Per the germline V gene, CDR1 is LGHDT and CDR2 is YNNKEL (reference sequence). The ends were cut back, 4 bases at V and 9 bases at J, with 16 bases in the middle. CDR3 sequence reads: CASSPKDGASTIYF. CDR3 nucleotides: TGTGCCAGCAGCCCGAAGGACGGTGCGTCCACCATATATTTT.

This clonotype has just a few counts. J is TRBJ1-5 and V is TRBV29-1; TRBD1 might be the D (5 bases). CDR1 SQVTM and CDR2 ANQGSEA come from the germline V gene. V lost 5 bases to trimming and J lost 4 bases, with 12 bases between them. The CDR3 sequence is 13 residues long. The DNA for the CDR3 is TGCAGCGTTCGAACGGGACTAAATCAGCCCCAGCATTTT. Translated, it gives CSVRTGLNQPQHF.

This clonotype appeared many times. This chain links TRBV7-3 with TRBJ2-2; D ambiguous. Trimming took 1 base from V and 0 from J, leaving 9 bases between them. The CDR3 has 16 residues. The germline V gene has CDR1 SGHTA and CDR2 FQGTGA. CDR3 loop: CASSLNALANTGELFF. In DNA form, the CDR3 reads TGTGCCAGCAGCTTAAATGCCCTAGCGAACACCGGGGAGCTGTTTTTT.

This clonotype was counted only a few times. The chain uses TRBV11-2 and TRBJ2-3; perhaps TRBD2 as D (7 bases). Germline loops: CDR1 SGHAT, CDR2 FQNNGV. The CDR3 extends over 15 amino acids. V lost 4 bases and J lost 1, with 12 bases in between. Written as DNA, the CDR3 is TGTGCCAGCAGCTCGATCGGGGGGCGCACAGATACGCAGTATTTT. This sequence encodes CASSSIGGRTDTQYF.

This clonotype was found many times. CDR3 nucleotide sequence: TGTGCCAGCAGTCCGGTACGCACAGATACGCAGTATTTT. This translates into CASSPVRTDTQYF. This rearrangement joins TRBV27 to TRBJ2-3; D remains unclear. The CDR3 is 13 amino acids. Germline assignment: CDR1 MNHEY and CDR2 SMNVEV (reference sequence). V dropped 5 bases and J dropped 1 base, with 7 bases sitting between them.

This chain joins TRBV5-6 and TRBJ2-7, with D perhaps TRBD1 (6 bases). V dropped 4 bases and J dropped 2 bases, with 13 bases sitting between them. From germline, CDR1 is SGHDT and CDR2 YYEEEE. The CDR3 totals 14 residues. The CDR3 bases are TGTGCCAGCAGCCGCTGGGGGCGTACCTACGAGCAGTACTTC. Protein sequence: CASSRWGRTYEQYF.

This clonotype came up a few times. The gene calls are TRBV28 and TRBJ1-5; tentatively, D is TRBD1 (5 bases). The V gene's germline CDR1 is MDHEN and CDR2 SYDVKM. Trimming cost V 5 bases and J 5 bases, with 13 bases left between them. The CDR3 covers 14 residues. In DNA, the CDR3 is TGTGCCAGCAGTCAAAGGGGAAGGGATCAGCCCCAGCATTTT. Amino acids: CASSQRGRDQPQHF.

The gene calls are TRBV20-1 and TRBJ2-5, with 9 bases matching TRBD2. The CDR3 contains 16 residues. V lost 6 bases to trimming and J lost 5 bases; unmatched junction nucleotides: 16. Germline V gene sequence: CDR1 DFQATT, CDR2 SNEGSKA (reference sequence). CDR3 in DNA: TGCAGTGCAGCCAGTCGCCGGCTGGCGGGAGGGGAGACCCAGTACTTC. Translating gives CSAASRRLAGGETQYF.